This is a list of T cell receptor beta chains from one sample in a study of radiation and T cells in renal cell carcinoma. The repertoire was sequenced with immunoSEQ multiplex PCR; TCRdb's copy has only in-frame clones and lacks some. The sample includes 120,000 or so clones, 80% to 90% of them seen just once. Material: blood, obtained from a patient whose treatment included radiotherapy and nephrectomy. All receptors derive from an older woman with renal cell carcinoma. CDR3s include the opening cysteine and the closing phenylalanine or tryptophan. A D gene is named only where the DNA matches it firmly. Only part of the rows carry a size: once, few, many, or a class if the clone is expanded.

V gene: TRBV4-1; clone size: .; J gene: TRBJ2-1; CDR3 length: 15; D gene: .; CDR3 DNA: TGCGCCAGCAGCCAAGGTCCGGGTCTCTACAATGAGCAGTTCTTC; CDR3 protein: CASSQGPGLYNEQFF
V gene: TRBV30; clone size: .; J gene: TRBJ2-5; CDR3 length: 13; D gene: .; CDR3 DNA: TGTGCCTGGAGTTTAGGCAGCCAAGAGACCCAGTACTTC; CDR3 protein: CAWSLGSQETQYF
V gene: TRBV12-5; clone size: once; J gene: TRBJ2-1; CDR3 length: 11; D gene: .; CDR3 DNA: TGTGCTAGTGGTTCGGGGGTGGGGCAGTTCTTC; CDR3 protein: CASGSGVGQFF
V gene: TRBV4-1; clone size: .; J gene: TRBJ2-1; CDR3 length: 18; D gene: TRBD1; CDR3 DNA: TGCGCCAGCAGCCAACAACGTACAGGGGCCCTAACCCCCATCGAGCAGTTCTTC; CDR3 protein: CASSQQRTGALTPIEQFF
V gene: TRBV27; clone size: .; J gene: TRBJ2-7; CDR3 length: 17; D gene: .; CDR3 DNA: TGTGCCAGCAGTTTCAGATGGGTAGGGGCAAGTGGATACGAGCAGTACTTC; CDR3 protein: CASSFRWVGASGYEQYF
V gene: TRBV19; clone size: .; J gene: TRBJ1-1; CDR3 length: 14; D gene: .; CDR3 DNA: TGTGCCAGTAGTATAGATAGACAGGCCAGGGATGCTTTCTTT; CDR3 protein: CASSIDRQARDAFF
V gene: TRBV19; clone size: few; J gene: TRBJ1-1; CDR3 length: 13; D gene: .; CDR3 DNA: TGTGCCAGCGAGTGGCCTCGGGGAGGGAGAGCTTTCTTT; CDR3 protein: CASEWPRGGRAFF
V gene: TRBV27; clone size: few; J gene: TRBJ2-7; CDR3 length: 16; D gene: .; CDR3 DNA: TGTGCCAGCAGTGCCACGACAGGTTCGGGGCCCTACGAGCAGTACTTC; CDR3 protein: CASSATTGSGPYEQYF
V gene: TRBV18; clone size: .; J gene: TRBJ1-4; CDR3 length: 12; D gene: .; CDR3 DNA: TGTGCCAGCTGGGGGGAAAATGAAAAACTGTTTTTT; CDR3 protein: CASWGENEKLFF
V gene: TRBV4-1; clone size: .; J gene: TRBJ2-5; CDR3 length: 15; D gene: TRBD2; CDR3 DNA: TGCGCCAGCAGCCAAGGATCTAGCGGCGGAGAGACCCAGTACTTC; CDR3 protein: CASSQGSSGGETQYF
V gene: TRBV18; clone size: .; J gene: TRBJ1-4; CDR3 length: 16; D gene: TRBD1; CDR3 DNA: TGTGCCAGCTCACAAGGGACGCCCGACAGGGGCGAAAAACTGTTTTTT; CDR3 protein: CASSQGTPDRGEKLFF
V gene: TRBV4-1; clone size: .; J gene: TRBJ2-3; CDR3 length: 18; D gene: TRBD2; CDR3 DNA: TGCGCCAGCAGCCAAGTCCGAACTAGCGGGAGGGGCGCAGATACGCAGTATTTT; CDR3 protein: CASSQVRTSGRGADTQYF
V gene: TRBV28; clone size: .; J gene: TRBJ1-2; CDR3 length: 15; D gene: .; CDR3 DNA: TGTGCCAGCAGTTCCTTCCCCCGCCGGGACTATGGCTACACCTTC; CDR3 protein: CASSSFPRRDYGYTF
V gene: TRBV14; clone size: once; J gene: TRBJ2-7; CDR3 length: 13; D gene: .; CDR3 DNA: TGTGCCAGCAGCCAGCTGGGAACCTACGAGCAGTACTTC; CDR3 protein: CASSQLGTYEQYF
V gene: TRBV9; clone size: .; J gene: TRBJ2-3; CDR3 length: 16; D gene: TRBD1; CDR3 DNA: TGTGCCAGCAGCCCCCGAACAGGGGTTAGCACAGATACGCAGTATTTT; CDR3 protein: CASSPRTGVSTDTQYF
V gene: TRBV2; clone size: few; J gene: TRBJ1-2; CDR3 length: 17; D gene: .; CDR3 DNA: TGTGCCAGCAGCTTCCCCTCAGGGCCCTCACTAGACTATGGCTACACCTTC; CDR3 protein: CASSFPSGPSLDYGYTF
V gene: TRBV2; clone size: .; J gene: TRBJ1-2; CDR3 length: 11; D gene: .; CDR3 DNA: TGTGCCAGCAGTGACAGGGATGGCTACACCTTC; CDR3 protein: CASSDRDGYTF
V gene: TRBV30; clone size: .; J gene: TRBJ1-4; CDR3 length: 12; D gene: .; CDR3 DNA: TGTGCCGGTGACATCGGAGGTGAAAAACTGTTTTTT; CDR3 protein: CAGDIGGEKLFF
V gene: TRBV19; clone size: .; J gene: TRBJ2-1; CDR3 length: 14; D gene: TRBD2; CDR3 DNA: TGTGCCAGTACCACTAGCGGGGGAGGGAATGAGCAGTTCTTC; CDR3 protein: CASTTSGGGNEQFF
V gene: TRBV2; clone size: .; J gene: TRBJ1-4; CDR3 length: 15; D gene: .; CDR3 DNA: TGTGCCAGTGGGGCCCCAGAGGGGGTCGGGGAAAAACTGTTTTTT; CDR3 protein: CASGAPEGVGEKLFF
V gene: TRBV9; clone size: .; J gene: TRBJ2-3; CDR3 length: 14; D gene: .; CDR3 DNA: TGTGCCAGCAGCGGCAGGGGTCGCACAGATACGCAGTATTTT; CDR3 protein: CASSGRGRTDTQYF
V gene: TRBV6-6; clone size: .; J gene: TRBJ1-5; CDR3 length: 16; D gene: .; CDR3 DNA: TGTGCCAGCAGTTACACGAGAGAGGTGAGCAATCAGCCCCAGCATTTT; CDR3 protein: CASSYTREVSNQPQHF
V gene: TRBV28; clone size: .; J gene: TRBJ1-5; CDR3 length: 15; D gene: TRBD1; CDR3 DNA: TGTGCCAGCAGTCCCCCGGGACAGCCACATCAGCCCCAGCATTTT; CDR3 protein: CASSPPGQPHQPQHF
V gene: TRBV4-1; clone size: .; J gene: TRBJ1-4; CDR3 length: 17; D gene: .; CDR3 DNA: TGCGCCAGCAGCCAACCTATCCCGAGGAGGGATAATGAAAAACTGTTTTTT; CDR3 protein: CASSQPIPRRDNEKLFF
V gene: TRBV30; clone size: .; J gene: TRBJ2-3; CDR3 length: 11; D gene: .; CDR3 DNA: TGTGCCTATTTGGGACGGGATACGCAGTATTTT; CDR3 protein: CAYLGRDTQYF
V gene: TRBV7-6; clone size: .; J gene: TRBJ2-2; CDR3 length: 14; D gene: .; CDR3 DNA: TGTGCCAGCAGCTACGGCCTCAACACCGGGGAGCTGTTTTTT; CDR3 protein: CASSYGLNTGELFF
V gene: TRBV4-1; clone size: .; J gene: TRBJ2-7; CDR3 length: 14; D gene: TRBD1; CDR3 DNA: TGCGCCAGCAGCCAAGGGACAGGTACCTACGAGCAGTACTTC; CDR3 protein: CASSQGTGTYEQYF
V gene: TRBV19; clone size: .; J gene: TRBJ2-3; CDR3 length: 14; D gene: .; CDR3 DNA: TGTGCCAGTAGGGGGAAACAGGGACGAGATACGCAGTATTTT; CDR3 protein: CASRGKQGRDTQYF
V gene: TRBV5-1; clone size: .; J gene: TRBJ1-3; CDR3 length: 15; D gene: TRBD1; CDR3 DNA: TGCGCCAGCAGCGAACAGGGGAGCTCTGGAAACACCATATATTTT; CDR3 protein: CASSEQGSSGNTIYF
V gene: TRBV19; clone size: few; J gene: TRBJ1-5; CDR3 length: 15; D gene: .; CDR3 DNA: TGTGCCAGTAGTATGGCAGGGTATAGCAATCAGCCCCAGCATTTT; CDR3 protein: CASSMAGYSNQPQHF
V gene: TRBV4-2; clone size: .; J gene: TRBJ1-2; CDR3 length: 15; D gene: TRBD1; CDR3 DNA: TGTGCCAGCAGCCAAACAGGGGTCCCTAACTATGGCTACACCTTC; CDR3 protein: CASSQTGVPNYGYTF
V gene: TRBV10-1; clone size: .; J gene: TRBJ2-4; CDR3 length: 13; D gene: .; CDR3 DNA: TGCGCCAGCAGTTCCGGGGACACAAACATTCAGTACTTC; CDR3 protein: CASSSGDTNIQYF
V gene: TRBV19; clone size: .; J gene: TRBJ1-1; CDR3 length: 16; D gene: .; CDR3 DNA: TGTGCCGTACGCAAGGCGGGGGCAGGGGATAACACTGAAGCTTTCTTT; CDR3 protein: CAVRKAGAGDNTEAFF
V gene: TRBV14; clone size: few; J gene: TRBJ1-1; CDR3 length: 15; D gene: TRBD1; CDR3 DNA: TGTGCCAGCAGCGGCCGGGACAGCTTATACACTGAAGCTTTCTTT; CDR3 protein: CASSGRDSLYTEAFF
V gene: TRBV28; clone size: .; J gene: TRBJ1-4; CDR3 length: 12; D gene: .; CDR3 DNA: TGTGCCAGCAGGCCAGATACTGAAAAACTGTTTTTT; CDR3 protein: CASRPDTEKLFF
V gene: TRBV7-2; clone size: .; J gene: TRBJ2-2; CDR3 length: 14; D gene: .; CDR3 DNA: TGTGCCAGCAGCTTGACCATGAACACCGGGGAGCTGTTTTTT; CDR3 protein: CASSLTMNTGELFF
V gene: TRBV25-1; clone size: .; J gene: TRBJ2-1; CDR3 length: 13; D gene: TRBD2; CDR3 DNA: TGTGCCAGCAGTTCTAGCGGGAGTAATGAGCAGTTCTTC; CDR3 protein: CASSSSGSNEQFF
V gene: TRBV5-1; clone size: once; J gene: TRBJ1-1; CDR3 length: 14; D gene: .; CDR3 DNA: TGCGCCAGCAGCTCGGAGGAGGGGCACACTGAAGCTTTCTTT; CDR3 protein: CASSSEEGHTEAFF
V gene: TRBV4-1; clone size: .; J gene: TRBJ2-3; CDR3 length: 17; D gene: TRBD2; CDR3 DNA: TGCGCCAGCAGCCCGGCCGGGACTAGCGGGAGGGCGAATACGCAGTATTTT; CDR3 protein: CASSPAGTSGRANTQYF
V gene: TRBV6-6; clone size: .; J gene: TRBJ1-4; CDR3 length: 14; D gene: .; CDR3 DNA: TGTGCCAGCACCCCTCGGGGAACTAATGAAAAACTGTTTTTT; CDR3 protein: CASTPRGTNEKLFF
V gene: TRBV19; clone size: few; J gene: TRBJ1-1; CDR3 length: 15; D gene: .; CDR3 DNA: TGTGCCAGTATCCCGTGGGGCAGGGGGAACACTGAAGCTTTCTTT; CDR3 protein: CASIPWGRGNTEAFF
V gene: TRBV5-1; clone size: .; J gene: TRBJ2-3; CDR3 length: 13; D gene: TRBD1; CDR3 DNA: TGCGCCACTTCGACAGGGAGCACAGATACGCAGTATTTT; CDR3 protein: CATSTGSTDTQYF
V gene: TRBV27; clone size: .; J gene: TRBJ1-2; CDR3 length: 14; D gene: .; CDR3 DNA: TGTGCCAGCAGTTTAAAAGGGGACCGCTATGGCTACACCTTC; CDR3 protein: CASSLKGDRYGYTF
V gene: TRBV5-4; clone size: .; J gene: TRBJ2-1; CDR3 length: 15; D gene: TRBD2; CDR3 DNA: TGTGCCAGCAGCTATGGACTAGCGGGGTACAATGAGCAGTTCTTC; CDR3 protein: CASSYGLAGYNEQFF
V gene: TRBV19; clone size: .; J gene: TRBJ2-1; CDR3 length: 15; D gene: TRBD1; CDR3 DNA: TGTGCCAGCCGAACAGGGGGACTTTCCTTCGATGAGCAGTTCTTC; CDR3 protein: CASRTGGLSFDEQFF
V gene: TRBV19; clone size: .; J gene: TRBJ2-7; CDR3 length: 13; D gene: .; CDR3 DNA: TGTGCCAGTAGTTCGCAGGGGAGGTACGAGCAGTACTTC; CDR3 protein: CASSSQGRYEQYF
V gene: TRBV4-1; clone size: once; J gene: TRBJ1-1; CDR3 length: 15; D gene: TRBD1; CDR3 DNA: TGCGCCAGCAGCCAAGCGGCTACAGGGGGCACTGAAGCTTTCTTT; CDR3 protein: CASSQAATGGTEAFF